Following are 32 T cell receptor beta chains from one sample sequenced in a study of blood T cell repertoires in COVID-19. Here immunoSEQ multiplex PCR was the method, and the copy in TCRdb shows in-frame clones only, minus some. The table includes a few hundred thousand clones, around 88% detected once. What was sequenced was peripheral blood. These receptors originate from a man younger than 45 with acute or convalescent COVID-19.

This chain links TRBV3-1 (or the pseudogene TRBV3-2) with TRBJ1-6; no definite D call. Trimming cost V 5 bases and J 0 bases, with 11 bases left between them. Germline assignment: CDR1 LGHDT and CDR2 YNNKEL (reference sequence). This CDR3 spans 16 amino acids. CDR3 bases: TGTGCCAGCAGCTCCAGGCTGAGCTCCTATAATTCACCCCTCCACTTT. It specifies CASSSRLSSYNSPLHF.

The V gene is TRBV9, the J gene TRBJ1-4; the match to TRBD1 covers 7 bases. V dropped 4 bases and J dropped 6; count of bases not matched to a gene: 9. CDR1 SGDLS and CDR2 YYNGEE come from the germline V gene. The CDR3 is 15 amino acids. CDR3 amino acids: CASSTSRDRYEKLFF. DNA of the CDR3: TGTGCCAGCAGCACATCGCGGGACAGATATGAAAAACTGTTTTTT.

Only one count was recorded for this clone. The genes are TRBV10-2 and TRBJ1-2; 7 bases agree with TRBD1. The J segment lost 7 bases and the V segment lost 9 bases, leaving 8 bases of the junction unmatched. This CDR3 has 12 amino acids. CDR1 and CDR2 (germline): WSHSY, SAAADI. CDR3 in amino acids: CASLQGRAGYTF. The CDR3 DNA is TGCGCCAGTTTACAGGGGCGGGCTGGCTACACCTTC.

The chain has TRBV30 and TRBJ2-7; D uncertain. This CDR3 contains 12 residues. Germline assignment: CDR1 GTSNPN and CDR2 SVGIG (reference sequence). Trimming took 2 bases from V and 6 from J, leaving 11 bases between them. The CDR3 DNA reads TGTGCCTGGAGTAGCTACCGCTCCGAGCAGTACTTC. Translation: CAWSSYRSEQYF.

The V call is TRBV18, the J call TRBJ1-1; weak D call: TRBD1 (6 bases). The CDR3 contains 16 residues. Germline V gives CDR1 KGHSH, CDR2 LQKENI. V lost 5 bases, J lost 4 bases, and 20 bases lay in between. In DNA, the CDR3 is TGTGCCAGCTCAGCCATTACAGGGTGGGATGGCACTGAAGCTTTCTTT. Its protein product is CASSAITGWDGTEAFF.

The CDR3 nucleotides read TGTGCCAGTAGTATCCGACTGGGTAGCGGCCAGGGCGTGCGGCAGTTCTTC. Encoded protein: CASSIRLGSGQGVRQFF. The chain couples TRBV19 to TRBJ2-1; tentative D call: TRBD2 (6 bases). Trimming removed 3 bases at V and 12 bases at J, with 27 bases between. CDR1 is LNHDA, CDR2 SQIVND, per germline (reference sequence). The CDR3 has 17 amino acids. The full variable domain, in which reference TRBV19 and TRBJ2-1 provide the parts outside the CDR3, is DGGITQSPKYLFRKEGQNVTLSCEQNLNHDAMYWYRQDPGQGLRLIYYSQIVNDFQKGDIAEGYSVSREKKESFPLTVTSAQKNPTAFYLCASSIRLGSGQGVRQFFGPGTRLTVL.

The genes are TRBV3-1 (or the pseudogene TRBV3-2) and TRBJ1-2, with a tentative D call TRBD1 (6 bases). Germline CDR1 is LGHDT and CDR2 is YNNKEL (reference sequence). The CDR3 runs to 16 residues. Trimming took off 4 bases at V and 0 bases at J, with 15 bases between the two ends. CDR3 loop: CASSRSGGQTNYGYTF. DNA for the CDR3: TGTGCCAGCAGCCGATCGGGGGGGCAGACTAACTATGGCTACACCTTC.

This clone was observed a few times. The gene calls are TRBV7-9 and TRBJ1-1; D is perhaps TRBD1 (6 bases). V dropped 5 bases and J dropped 8 bases, with 12 bases sitting between them. Germline V lookup: CDR1 SEHNR, CDR2 FQNEAQ (reference sequence). This CDR3 is 12 amino acids long. The CDR3 DNA reads TGTGCCAGCAGCACTCCTCAGGGGGAAGCTTTCTTT. Translated: CASSTPQGEAFF.

The chain employs TRBV28 and TRBJ1-2, with unresolved D. Germline CDR1 MDHEN, CDR2 SYDVKM. Trimming left V 0 bases short and J 1 base short, with 6 bases between. The CDR3 runs 14 residues. CDR3 protein: CASSLWENNYGYTF. As DNA, the CDR3 is TGTGCCAGCAGTTTATGGGAGAATAACTATGGCTACACCTTC.

V usage is TRBV6-6 and J usage is TRBJ1-1; 7 bases agree with TRBD1. V trimming: 4 bases; J trimming: 5 bases; junction bases outside the gene matches: 7. There are 14 residues in the CDR3. Per the germline V gene, CDR1 is MNHNY and CDR2 is SVGAGI (reference sequence). As DNA, the CDR3 is TGTGCCAGCAGTTTCCAGGGGGGCAAAACTGAAGCTTTCTTT. Residues: CASSFQGGKTEAFF.

The chain links TRBV5-1 to TRBJ2-1, with TRBD1 matching over 9 bases. Germline assignment: CDR1 SGHRS and CDR2 YFSETQ. Germline trimming cut 7 bases from V and 4 bases from J; bases unmatched to any gene: 12. The CDR3 totals 16 residues. CDR3 sequence reads: CASFVTPGTGYNEQFF. CDR3 in DNA: TGCGCCAGCTTCGTCACGCCCGGGACAGGGTACAATGAGCAGTTCTTC.

The chain recombines TRBV19 with TRBJ2-2; the match to TRBD1 covers 7 bases. J gave up 9 bases and V 8 bases, and 12 bases lay outside the gene matches. Per the germline V gene, CDR1 is LNHDA and CDR2 is SQIVND (reference sequence). The CDR3 has 14 residues. CDR3 DNA sequence: TGTGCCAGTGGGGAGAGACAGGGTGACCGGGAGCTGTTTTTT. Translated, it gives CASGERQGDRELFF.

The genes are TRBV4-2 and TRBJ2-2; D ambiguous. This CDR3 comprises 14 residues. V was pared by 0 bases and J by 8 bases, with 10 bases between. Germline V CDR1 and CDR2: LGHNA, YNFKEQ. Here the CDR3 reads CASSQDRSLGELFF. CDR3 bases: TGTGCCAGCAGCCAAGATAGGAGTTTGGGGGAGCTGTTTTTT.

The chain joins TRBV5-1 to TRBJ2-3, with 10 bases lining up with TRBD2. CDR1 and CDR2 from the germline V gene are SGHRS and YFSETQ. The ends lost 6 bases at V and 0 bases at J; junction bases unmatched: 10. The CDR3 totals 17 residues. The DNA of the CDR3 is TGCGCCAGCACTCTTAGCGGGGGGTACACTAGCACAGATACGCAGTATTTT. Translated, it gives CASTLSGGYTSTDTQYF.

The V and J genes are TRBV5-5 and TRBJ2-1, with 8 bases lining up with TRBD1. The germline V gene encodes CDR1 SGHKS and CDR2 YYEKEE (reference sequence). The CDR3 loop spans 17 amino acids. The ends lost 2 bases at V and 7 bases at J; junction bases unmatched: 14. CDR3 coding DNA: TGTGCCAGCAGCTTCGACCTCAACCGGGACAGGCAAAATGAGCAGTTCTTC. This codes for CASSFDLNRDRQNEQFF.

The chain recombines TRBV27 with TRBJ1-5; 8 bases map to TRBD1. This CDR3 is 14 amino acids long. V was pared by 6 bases and J by 5 bases, with 6 bases of the junction left unmatched. In germline, CDR1 is MNHEY, CDR2 SMNVEV (reference sequence). The CDR3 loop reads CASSYRGVYQPQHF. In DNA, the CDR3 is TGTGCCAGCAGCTACAGGGGGGTCTATCAGCCCCAGCATTTT.

The gene calls are TRBV18 and TRBJ1-5; 8 bases map to TRBD1. The CDR3 has 17 amino acids. J gave up 6 bases and V 3 bases, and 13 bases lay outside the gene matches. Per germline, CDR1 KGHSH and CDR2 LQKENI. DNA for the CDR3: TGTGCCAGCTCACCTCCAGGTGACAGGGGTATTAGTCAGCCCCAGCATTTT. Translating gives CASSPPGDRGISQPQHF.

The rearrangement uses TRBV7-3 and TRBJ1-1; D might be TRBD1 (6 bases). Looked up from germline, CDR1 is SGHTA and CDR2 is FQGTGA. V lost 2 bases and J 1 base, leaving 11 bases between the germline ends. CDR3 length equals 15 residues. The CDR3 sequence: CASSLRQVSNTEAFF. Written as DNA, the CDR3 is TGTGCCAGCAGCTTACGACAGGTTTCGAACACTGAAGCTTTCTTT.

This clone was counted between two and nine times. V gene TRBV4-1 combines with J gene TRBJ2-2; a possible D gene is TRBD2 (6 bases). Germline lookup yields CDR1 MGHRA and CDR2 YSYEKL. This CDR3 has 15 amino acids. The V end lost 4 bases, the J end lost 6 bases, and 15 bases lay between the germline ends. CDR3 DNA sequence: TGCGCCAGCAGCCGAGTTCCTCGGAGGGCCGGGGAGCTGTTTTTT. Translation: CASSRVPRRAGELFF.

This chain connects TRBV4-2 to TRBJ1-1; D might be TRBD1 (6 bases). Trimming stripped 3 bases from V and 1 base from J, with 12 bases between. Germline V gives CDR1 LGHNA, CDR2 YNFKEQ. This CDR3 region has 15 residues. CDR3: CASSQVGTSNTEAFF. For the CDR3, the DNA is TGTGCCAGCAGCCAGGTCGGGACATCGAACACTGAAGCTTTCTTT.

The chain employs TRBV5-1 and TRBJ2-1, with unresolved D. The V gene's germline CDR1 is SGHRS and CDR2 YFSETQ. Trimming removed 0 bases from V and 0 bases from J, with 7 bases in between. The CDR3 extends over 15 amino acids. As DNA, the CDR3 is TGCGCCAGCAGCTTGGGCCCACTCTCCTACAATGAGCAGTTCTTC. This encodes CASSLGPLSYNEQFF.

This chain uses TRBV27 with TRBJ1-2; the D gene is possibly TRBD1 (6 bases). The V and J ends lost 3 bases and 7 bases respectively, with 12 bases between them. Germline CDR1 is MNHEY and CDR2 is SMNVEV (reference sequence). There are 13 residues in the CDR3. Written as DNA, the CDR3 is TGTGCCAGCAGTTTCGGGGGGGCCGGTGGCTACACCTTC. Protein sequence: CASSFGGAGGYTF.

V is TRBV7-2 and J is TRBJ2-1, with 10 positions matching TRBD2. CDR3 length: 16 amino acids. From germline, CDR1 is SGHTA and CDR2 FQGNSA. V lost 2 bases, J lost 7 bases, and 8 bases stayed unmatched. The CDR3 protein is CASSLLGAGGRNEQFF. Written as DNA, the CDR3 is TGTGCCAGCAGCTTATTGGGAGCGGGGGGGCGAAATGAGCAGTTCTTC.

The chain employs TRBV15 and TRBJ1-4; D is possibly TRBD1 (6 bases). V was trimmed by 0 bases and J by 2 bases, leaving 16 bases between them. Germline CDR1 is LNHNV and CDR2 is YYDKDF (reference sequence). The CDR3 has 18 residues. The CDR3 DNA reads as TGTGCCACCAGCAGAGATCAACAGGGATGGAGTACTAATGAAAAACTGTTTTTT. It is translated as CATSRDQQGWSTNEKLFF.

The CDR3 region is CASSQGQGTQKLFF. The DNA for the CDR3 is TGCGCCAGCAGCCAGGGACAGGGAACCCAAAAACTGTTTTTT. The rearrangement links TRBV5-1 to TRBJ1-4; 9 positions match TRBD1. Germline loops: CDR1 SGHRS, CDR2 YFSETQ. J lost 9 bases, V lost 4 bases, and 7 bases had no gene match. The CDR3 runs 14 residues.

This chain connects TRBV5-5 to TRBJ2-7; a possible D gene is TRBD1 (6 bases). V was pared by 1 base and J by 4 bases, with 12 bases between. The CDR3 covers 14 residues. Germline V gene data show CDR1 as SGHKS and CDR2 as YYEKEE (reference sequence). The CDR3 loop reads CASSLSTGLYEQYF. As DNA, the CDR3 is TGTGCCAGCAGCTTGTCAACAGGGCTGTACGAGCAGTACTTC. The entire variable domain, with the rest obtained from reference TRBV5-5 and TRBJ2-7, is as follows: DAGVTQSPTHLIKTRGQQVTLRCSPISGHKSVSWYQQVLGQGPQFIFQYYEKEERGRGNFPDRFSARQFPNYSSELNVNALLLGDSALYLCASSLSTGLYEQYFGPGTRLTVT.

The chain recombines TRBV19 with TRBJ2-7; 9 bases map to TRBD1. With 8 bases clipped from V and 3 bases from J, the junction kept 11 bases outside the gene matches. The CDR3 is made up of 15 amino acids. Germline values: CDR1 LNHDA, CDR2 SQIVND (reference sequence). CDR3 protein: CASGTSTGGSYEQYF. CDR3 DNA sequence: TGTGCCAGTGGAACCTCGACAGGGGGAAGCTACGAGCAGTACTTC.

This clone came up once. J is TRBJ2-7 and V is TRBV6-5; 9 bases map to TRBD1. V trimming: 9 bases; J trimming: 5 bases; junction bases outside the gene matches: 11. Germline lookup yields CDR1 MNHEY and CDR2 SVGAGI. The CDR3 length is 14 residues. In DNA, the CDR3 is TGTGCCAGACCCCCCAGGGACAGGGATAACGAGCAGTACTTC. Residues: CARPPRDRDNEQYF.

The chain uses TRBV5-1 and TRBJ1-2, with a possible D match to TRBD1 (5 bases). The CDR3 runs 15 residues. Germline V CDR1 and CDR2: SGHRS, YFSETQ. Trimming cost V 3 bases and J 3 bases, with 15 bases left between them. The CDR3 DNA is TGCGCCAGCAGCTCGAGCTCCAGGGAACACTATGGCTACACCTTC. Translating it yields CASSSSSREHYGYTF.

This clone was observed a single time. The V and J genes are TRBV30 and TRBJ1-2; D call uncertain. CDR1 and CDR2 from the germline V gene are GTSNPN and SVGIG (reference sequence). Trimming stripped 0 bases from V and 3 bases from J, with 8 bases between. The CDR3 loop spans 13 amino acids. The CDR3 region has the DNA TGTGCCTGGAGTGTTGCTGAGGACTATGGCTACACCTTC. This translates into CAWSVAEDYGYTF.

This clone came up a few times. The V and J genes are TRBV6-6 and TRBJ1-2; D ambiguous. The CDR3 totals 12 residues. Trimming took off 5 bases at V and 9 bases at J, with 13 bases between the two ends. Germline CDR1 and CDR2: MNHNY and SVGAGI (reference sequence). This chain's CDR3 is CASSLTLESYTF. The CDR3 DNA follows: TGTGCCAGCAGTCTTACACTGGAGAGCTACACCTTC.

The rearrangement joins TRBV4-1 to TRBJ1-2; TRBD1 matches at 7 bases. This CDR3 region has 17 residues. Germline CDR1 is MGHRA and CDR2 is YSYEKL. V lost 3 bases, J lost 8 bases, and 18 bases stayed unmatched. CDR3 nucleotides: TGCGCCAGCAGCCAGGCAATCGGGACAGCTCCCTCAGGGGGCTACACCTTC. It translates to CASSQAIGTAPSGGYTF.